This TCR beta chain stems from a study of cytomegalovirus exposure and HLA in healthy donors. General study results and limits: Later analysis placed DRB1 highest and HLA-C lowest in TCR association rates, which differed by HLA locus. About 87% or about 30% of the time was how often most TCR beta V segments were productive, according to an earlier analysis.

As concerns this clone: Its target is not known.

The PCR made use of 60 Vbeta and 13 Jbeta primers. Profiling relied on immunoSEQ multiplex PCR, and the TCRdb table lists in-frame clones only, not all of them. Seen here are 85,000 to 95,000 clones, roughly 72% observed once, and the top ten hold roughly 5.4%. This CDR3 is built from 14 residues. The germline CDR1 and CDR2 sequences are SGHKS and YYEKEE (reference sequence). V trimming: 4 bases; J trimming: 5 bases; junction bases outside the gene matches: 6. This TCR was recovered from a man aged 25 to 45 in good health and CMV-seropositive. The chain uses TRBV5-5 and TRBJ1-2; 9 nucleotides match TRBD1. The sample comprised PBMCs. The CDR3 is CASSPGTGLYGYTF. The CDR3 nucleotides read TGTGCCAGCAGCCCTGGGACAGGGCTATATGGCTACACCTTC. The variable domain in full, completed from reference TRBV5-5 and TRBJ1-2, reads DAGVTQSPTHLIKTRGQQVTLRCSPISGHKSVSWYQQVLGQGPQFIFQYYEKEERGRGNFPDRFSARQFPNYSSELNVNALLLGDSALYLCASSPGTGLYGYTFGSGTRLTVV.